The present TCR beta chain was sequenced within a study of T cell responses to AZD1222 COVID-19 vaccine. As for this clone: Its cognate antigen is unknown.

The V gene's germline CDR1 is MNHEY and CDR2 SVGAGI. The ends lost 8 bases at V and 4 bases at J; junction bases unmatched: 11. This CDR3 comprises 15 residues. Study-level findings and limits: Baseline serostatus was positive in only six or seven AZD1222 recipients. Repertoires in all cases were sampled only once the peak T cell response had passed. Clonal diversity was possibly underestimated, and white British individuals and females predominated among donors.

Assay used: immunoSEQ multiplex PCR; TCRdb lists only in-frame clones, some missing. The table records about 110,000 clones, about 86% of them present only once. V and J are TRBV6-5 and TRBJ1-5, with 7 nucleotides matching TRBD1. The TCR comes from an adult in good health. The starting material was peripheral blood, obtained on day 0 of AZD1222 vaccination. The CDR3 DNA reads TGTGCCAGCCGACTGGGACAGACTTCTAATCAGCCCCAGCATTTT. Translated: CASRLGQTSNQPQHF.